The 14 T cell receptor beta chains listed next were all sequenced from one sample in a study of regulatory T cells in long-lasting Graves disease. Documented time point: persistent/refractory GD, antithyroid drugs over 5 years with positive TRAb. With RNA extracted from PBMCs as input, the TCR library was made. Arm-PCR of CDR3 regions with iRepertoire HTBI primers generated TCR beta libraries. From the multiplex PCR reads, TCRdb called clonotypes with MiXCR, one entry per CDR3 protein. The sample yields a few hundred thousand distinct CDR3 sequences, around 20% seen once. Here the sequenced sample was peripheral blood mononuclear cells (PBMCs), taken when the disease was refractory, from a patient treated with antithyroid drugs. These receptor sequences come from a female donor with Graves disease.

This clonotype was seen more than once but under ten times. Given a much more abundant clone one base away, this may be a read error. The chain recombines TRBV14 with TRBJ2-5, with D perhaps matching TRBD1 (6 bases). This CDR3 is built from 14 residues. The V gene's germline CDR1 is SGHDN and CDR2 FVKESK. Between the trimmed V and J ends, which lost 4 bases and 0 bases, there was a span of 9 bases. The CDR3, as DNA: TGTGCCAGCAGCCGAGGACAGAACCAAGAGACCCAGTACTTC. Residues: CASSRGQNQETQYF.

This chain connects TRBV20-1 to TRBJ2-7; 7 nucleotides agree with TRBD2. The CDR3 contains 15 residues. The germline V gene encodes CDR1 DFQATT and CDR2 SNEGSKA (reference sequence). V lost 0 bases to trimming and J lost 4 bases; unmatched junction nucleotides: 9. The CDR3 is CSARDPGGSTYEQYF. CDR3 DNA: TGCAGTGCTAGAGATCCGGGCGGGAGTACTTACGAGCAGTACTTC.

A remark on this clonotype: A much larger clone sits a single nucleotide away, making a read error possible. The chain links TRBV15 to TRBJ1-6, with D unresolved. From germline, CDR1 is LNHNV and CDR2 YYDKDF (reference sequence). This CDR3 has 13 amino acids. With 0 bases removed from V and 6 bases from J, the gap between germline ends came to 3 bases. The CDR3 loop reads CATSRECNSPLHF. The CDR3 nucleotides are TGTGCCACCAGCAGAGAGTGTAATTCACCCCTCCACTTT.

This clonotype showed up just a few times. CDR3 region: CATSRDLGGGTGELFF. The CDR3 nucleotides read TGTGCCACCAGCAGAGATCTCGGCGGGGGAACCGGGGAGCTGTTTTTT. V usage is TRBV15 and J usage is TRBJ2-2; 7 nucleotides agree with TRBD2. After removal of 0 bases from V and 5 bases from J, the junction contained 6 bases not matched to a gene. The CDR3 runs 16 residues. CDR1 is LNHNV, CDR2 YYDKDF, per germline (reference sequence).

This clonotype appeared many times. V usage is TRBV29-1 and J usage is TRBJ1-2; D gene ambiguous. The germline V gene has CDR1 SQVTM and CDR2 ANQGSEA. CDR3 length: 12 amino acids. Trimming took 4 bases from V and 8 from J, leaving 14 bases between them. The CDR3 protein is CSVGGGYEGYTF. In nucleotides, the CDR3 is TGCAGCGTTGGAGGCGGCTATGAAGGCTACACCTTC.

This chain uses TRBV27 with TRBJ1-2, with D tentatively TRBD1 (6 bases). V lost 5 bases and J 8 bases, leaving 18 bases between the germline ends. CDR1 MNHEY and CDR2 SMNVEV come from the germline V gene (reference sequence). This CDR3 comprises 14 residues. The chain's CDR3 is CASSRAGGLDGYTF. The CDR3 nucleotides read TGTGCCAGCAGTCGCGCGGGGGGCCTTGACGGCTACACCTTC.

To note about this clonotype: An end of the junction differs from the germline gene, which may be a read error. This rearrangement joins TRBV3-1 to TRBJ1-3; D gene ambiguous. The CDR3 spans 15 residues. The germline CDR1 and CDR2 sequences are LGHDT and YNNKEL (reference sequence). CDR3 coding DNA: TGTGCCAGCAGCCAAGGGCCTAGCTCTGGAAACGCCATATATTTT. Residues: CASSQGPSSGNAIYF.

At least ten counts were recorded for this clonotype. The chain uses TRBV6-2 or TRBV6-3 and TRBJ1-1; possible D gene TRBD1, 5 bases. CDR3 size: 17 residues. Per germline, CDR1 MNHEY and CDR2 SVGEGT. V was cut by 5 bases and J by 4 bases, with 23 bases left in between. CDR3 DNA: TGTGCCAGCAGTGTCTCCGGGACGCTGGGCGGGTTCACTGAAGCTTTCTTT. This codes for CASSVSGTLGGFTEAFF.

The gene calls are TRBV20-1 and TRBJ1-2, with 9 bases that match TRBD1. V lost 6 bases, J lost 4 bases, and 15 bases stayed unmatched. CDR3 size: 16 residues. The germline gives CDR1 DFQATT, CDR2 SNEGSKA (reference sequence). The CDR3 DNA sequence: TGCAGTGCCCCGATCTCTGCGGGGACAGGGATCTATGGCTACACCTTC. Amino acids: CSAPISAGTGIYGYTF.

This clonotype occurred many times. The J gene is TRBJ2-2, the V gene TRBV5-6; D is ambiguous. The germline gives CDR1 SGHDT, CDR2 YYEEEE. Deletions cut 4 bases from V and 4 bases from J, with 8 bases between. The length of the CDR3 is 13 residues. CDR3 nucleotide sequence: TGTGCCAGCAGCCTCGGGTTCACCGGGGAGCTGTTTTTT. Translating gives CASSLGFTGELFF.

A remark on this clonotype: One end of the junction varies from germline; a read error may be responsible. The V call is TRBV20-1, the J call TRBJ2-2; 10 nucleotides line up with TRBD1. CDR1 is DFQATT and CDR2 is SNEGSKA in the germline V gene (reference sequence). This CDR3 has 19 amino acids. CDR3 amino acids: CSARDLGQGSVVNAGELFF. DNA for the CDR3: TGCAGTGCTAGAGATCTGGGACAGGGGAGTGTTGTGAACGCCGGGGAGCTGTTTTTT.

This clonotype was seen at least ten times. The chain carries TRBV15 and TRBJ2-7; tentatively, D is TRBD2 (5 bases). V was clipped by 5 bases and J by 6 bases, with 20 bases between them. The CDR3 covers 15 residues. Looked up from germline, CDR1 is LNHNV and CDR2 is YYDKDF (reference sequence). The CDR3 DNA is TGTGCCACCAGCCCTGAGCGACTAAGCCCCGGCGAGCAGTACTTC. Translated, it gives CATSPERLSPGEQYF.

The chain joins TRBV19 to TRBJ2-4; D gene unclear. CDR1 is LNHDA and CDR2 is SQIVND in the germline V gene (reference sequence). CDR3 length equals 16 residues. V was trimmed by 1 base and J by 0 bases, leaving 10 bases between them. Here the CDR3 reads CASSIGGGLAKNIQYF. As DNA, the CDR3 is TGTGCCAGTAGTATAGGGGGTGGCCTAGCCAAAAACATTCAGTACTTC.

Many counts were recorded for this clonotype. This chain connects TRBV6-2 or TRBV6-3 to TRBJ2-7, with 8 bases that match TRBD2. V dropped 0 bases and J dropped 5; count of bases not matched to a gene: 6. The CDR3 covers 15 residues. From germline, CDR1 is MNHEY and CDR2 SVGEGT. As DNA, the CDR3 is TGTGCCAGCAGTTACTCAAGCGGGAGTATCAACGAGCAGTACTTC. Protein product: CASSYSSGSINEQYF.